Described below is a single T cell receptor (beta chain) sequence and its context. Researchers amplified the TCR beta CDR3 regions from RNA transcripts. Carried out on the TCR CDR3, a first-round RT-PCR used the HTBI primer set. TCRdb recomputed calls from the multiplex PCR reads with MiXCR, one row per CDR3 protein. The sample yields about 640,000 distinct CDR3 sequences, less than 25% seen once. The sample originates from a study of T cells in Graves' hyperthyroidism and ophthalmopathy. Whole-study context: Prior to any treatment, at the point of initial diagnosis, peripheral blood was collected.

Reasons for excluding patients were uncontrolled infection, other autoimmune disease, pregnancy or lactation. The germline gives CDR1 MGHRA, CDR2 YSYEKL. The CDR3 covers 15 residues. V shed 0 bases and J shed 6 bases, with 12 bases lying between them. The sequence was collected from a man aged 30 to 45 with Graves' ophthalmopathy. The sequenced material came from blood. This rearrangement joins TRBV4-1 to TRBJ1-5; the D gene is possibly TRBD1 (5 bases). The CDR3 loop is CASSQDLAGRQPQHF. The DNA for the CDR3 is TGCGCCAGCAGCCAAGATCTTGCAGGGCGTCAGCCCCAGCATTTT.